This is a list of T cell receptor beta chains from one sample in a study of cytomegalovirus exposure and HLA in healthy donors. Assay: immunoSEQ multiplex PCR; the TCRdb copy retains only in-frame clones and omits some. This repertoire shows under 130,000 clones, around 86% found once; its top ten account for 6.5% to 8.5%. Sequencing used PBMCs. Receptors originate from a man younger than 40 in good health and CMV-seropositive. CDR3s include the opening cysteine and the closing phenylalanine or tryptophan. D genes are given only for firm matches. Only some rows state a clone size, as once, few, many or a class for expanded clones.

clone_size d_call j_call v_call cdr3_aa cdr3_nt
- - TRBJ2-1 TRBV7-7 CASSLTSDNEQFF TGTGCTAGCAGCTTAACGTCAGACAATGAGCAGTTCTTC
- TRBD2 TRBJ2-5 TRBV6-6 CASSPGGAGETQYF TGTGCCAGCAGTCCCGGGGGGGCAGGAGAGACCCAGTACTTC
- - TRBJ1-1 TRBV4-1 CASSQDSGGGTEAFF TGCGCCAGCAGCCAAGACTCGGGGGGAGGCACTGAAGCTTTCTTT
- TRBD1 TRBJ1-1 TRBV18 CASSPMTGGKNTEAFF TGTGCCAGCTCACCGATGACAGGGGGGAAGAACACTGAAGCTTTCTTT
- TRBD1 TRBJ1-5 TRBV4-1 CASSQDKDPTGLLPQHF TGCGCCAGCAGCCAAGATAAGGACCCGACAGGGTTGCTGCCCCAGCATTTT
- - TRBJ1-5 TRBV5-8 CASSLNREGKPQHF TGTGCCAGCAGCTTAAACAGGGAAGGGAAGCCCCAGCATTTT
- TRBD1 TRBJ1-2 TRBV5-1 CASSLAGGQEIYGYTF TGCGCCAGCAGCTTGGCGGGGGGACAGGAGATCTATGGCTACACCTTC
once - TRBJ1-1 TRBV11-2 CASNNRDGGLVAFF TGTGCCAGCAACAACCGGGACGGAGGGCTTGTGGCTTTCTTT
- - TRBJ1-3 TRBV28 CASSRGSRSSGNTIYF TGTGCCAGCAGTCGGGGGAGCCGGAGCTCTGGAAACACCATATATTTT
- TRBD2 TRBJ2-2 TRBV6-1 CASSVRLAGGPDAGELFF TGTGCCAGCAGTGTCCGACTAGCGGGGGGTCCCGACGCCGGGGAGCTGTTTTTT
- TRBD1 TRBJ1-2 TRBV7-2 CASSSPGQGSDYGYTF TGTGCCAGCAGCTCCCCCGGACAGGGGAGCGACTATGGCTACACCTTC
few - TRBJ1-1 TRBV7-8 CASRGGWGEAFF TGTGCCAGCAGGGGGGGGTGGGGTGAAGCTTTCTTT
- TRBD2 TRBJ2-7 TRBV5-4 CASSAGGPSSF TGTGCCAGCAGCGCGGGGGGTCCCTCCTCATTC
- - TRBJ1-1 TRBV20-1 CSAAAERRAFF TGCAGTGCAGCCGCGGAGCGTAGGGCTTTCTTT
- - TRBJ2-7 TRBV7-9 CASSLAGIYYEQYF TGTGCCAGCAGCTTAGCCGGGATATACTACGAGCAGTACTTC
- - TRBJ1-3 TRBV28 CASSLIADGNTIYF TGTGCCAGCAGTTTAATCGCAGATGGAAACACCATATATTTT
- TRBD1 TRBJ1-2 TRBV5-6 CASSLIRGHGYTF TGTGCCAGCAGCTTGATCAGGGGGCACGGCTACACCTTC
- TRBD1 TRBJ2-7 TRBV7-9 CASSGWTGASYEQYF TGTGCCAGCAGCGGTTGGACAGGGGCCTCCTACGAGCAGTACTTC
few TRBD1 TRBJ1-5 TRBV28 CASSFGTGLSQHF TGTGCCAGCAGTTTTGGGACAGGGCTATCCCAGCATTTT
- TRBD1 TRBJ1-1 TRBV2 CASRTFTGGRGNTEAFF TGTGCCAGCAGGACTTTTACAGGGGGCAGGGGGAACACTGAAGCTTTCTTT